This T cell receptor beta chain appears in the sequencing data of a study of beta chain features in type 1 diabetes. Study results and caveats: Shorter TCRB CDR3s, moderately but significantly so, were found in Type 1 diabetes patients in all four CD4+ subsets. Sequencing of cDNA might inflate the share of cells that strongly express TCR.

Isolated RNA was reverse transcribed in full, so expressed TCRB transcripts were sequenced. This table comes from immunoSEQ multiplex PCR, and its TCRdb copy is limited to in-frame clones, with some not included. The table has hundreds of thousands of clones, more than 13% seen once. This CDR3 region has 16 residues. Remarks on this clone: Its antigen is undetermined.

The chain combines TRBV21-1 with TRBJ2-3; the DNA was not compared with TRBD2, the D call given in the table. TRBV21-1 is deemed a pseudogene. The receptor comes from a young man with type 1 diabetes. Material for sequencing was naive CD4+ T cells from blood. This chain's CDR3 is CASSKREGGLTDTQYF. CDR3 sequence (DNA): TGTGCCAGCAGCAAAAGGGAGGGGGGCTTGACAGATACGCAGTATTTT.